The entry below gives a single T cell receptor (beta chain) sequence along with its context. An end of the junction differs from the germline gene, which may be a read error. It was with a sample-barcoded 5' primer and a J-beta primer mix that a second PCR of roughly 7 to 12 cycles was run. TCRdb ran MiXCR on the 5' RACE reads and lists one entry per CDR3 protein. Of approximately 810,000 distinct CDR3 sequences in the sample, more than 25% were seen once. The data were obtained in a study of blood T cells in healthy people across ages. The CDR3 length is 15 residues. CDR1 is DFQATT, CDR2 SNEGSKA, per germline (reference sequence).

The TCR comes from a woman older than 75 in good health. The chain employs TRBV20-1 and TRBJ2-1, with D perhaps TRBD1 (6 bases). Specimen: blood. The CDR3 bases are TGCAGTGCTAGAGACAGGGGACGGGGTACAGATGAGCAGGTCTTC. This encodes CSARDRGRGTDEQVF.